The entry below gives a single T cell receptor (beta chain) sequence along with its context. Antigen unknown. The data were produced by immunoSEQ multiplex PCR, yet TCRdb's version contains in-frame clones alone and is incomplete. The repertoire holds around 160,000 clones, with about 87% as singletons. This specimen comes from a study of T cell responses to AZD1222 COVID-19 vaccine. V gave up 0 bases and J gave up 0 bases, with 3 bases separating them. Germline CDR1 reads SGHRS; CDR2 reads YFSETQ. This CDR3 contains 13 residues. Findings of the study overall: A mostly white British donor set with more females was recruited, and clonal diversity was possibly underestimated. Spike-specific TCRs gained breadth and depth after people received two AZD1222 doses.

This receptor was taken from an adult in good health. The sequenced sample was peripheral blood, obtained on day 0 of AZD1222 vaccination. This rearrangement joins TRBV5-1 to TRBJ1-2; no reliable D call. In DNA form, the CDR3 reads TGCGCCAGCAGCTTGGATACTAACTATGGCTACACCTTC. This gives the protein CASSLDTNYGYTF.